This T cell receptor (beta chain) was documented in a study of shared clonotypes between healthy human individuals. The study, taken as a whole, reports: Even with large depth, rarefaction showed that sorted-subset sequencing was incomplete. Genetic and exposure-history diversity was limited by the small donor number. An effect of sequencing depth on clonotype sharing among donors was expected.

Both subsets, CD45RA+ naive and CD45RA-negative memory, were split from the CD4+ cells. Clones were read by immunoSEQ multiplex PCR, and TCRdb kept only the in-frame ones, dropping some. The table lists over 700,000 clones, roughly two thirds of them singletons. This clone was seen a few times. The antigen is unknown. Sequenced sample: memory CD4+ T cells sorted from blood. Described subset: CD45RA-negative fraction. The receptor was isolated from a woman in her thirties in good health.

The CDR3 here is CASSLKSGGMSEQFF. The CDR3 DNA sequence: TGTGCCAGCAGCTTGAAGTCTGGCGGGATGAGTGAGCAGTTCTTC. The genes are TRBV5-4 and TRBJ2-1; a weak D match, TRBD2 (6 bases). Trimming stripped 1 base from V and 9 bases from J, with 17 bases between. This CDR3 is built from 15 residues. Per the germline V gene, CDR1 is SGHNT and CDR2 is YYREEE (reference sequence).